The subject of this entry is one TCR beta chain. Antigen specificity is unknown. The assay was immunoSEQ multiplex PCR, and TCRdb's table has in-frame clones only and misses some. The sample lists 30,000 to 40,000 clones, roughly 70% seen once, with approximately 5% in the top ten. These data come from a study of radiotherapy plus CTLA-4 blockade in lung cancer. Whole-study results and caveats: Response was reportedly best predicted by early blood T cell clone dynamics, with interferon-beta.

Germline loops: CDR1 SNHLY, CDR2 FYNNEI. The CDR3 is 15 residues long. V dropped 6 bases and J dropped 5; count of bases not matched to a gene: 12. Sequencing was performed on peripheral blood, taken from a patient treated with radiotherapy plus ipilimumab. The chain links TRBV2 to TRBJ1-2; TRBD1 agrees at 7 bases. The receptor was isolated from a human donor with non-small cell lung cancer whose response to radiotherapy plus ipilimumab could not be evaluated. CDR3 DNA sequence: TGTGCCAGCAGCGAGGGGGACAGTTCGTCGTATGGCTACACCTTC. It translates to CASSEGDSSSYGYTF. Full variable domain (remainder filled in from reference TRBV2 and TRBJ1-2): EPEVTQTPSHQVTQMGQEVILRCVPISNHLYFYWYRQILGQKVEFLVSFYNNEISEKSEIFDDQFSVERPDGSNFTLKIRSTKLEDSAMYFCASSEGDSSSYGYTFGSGTRLTVV.